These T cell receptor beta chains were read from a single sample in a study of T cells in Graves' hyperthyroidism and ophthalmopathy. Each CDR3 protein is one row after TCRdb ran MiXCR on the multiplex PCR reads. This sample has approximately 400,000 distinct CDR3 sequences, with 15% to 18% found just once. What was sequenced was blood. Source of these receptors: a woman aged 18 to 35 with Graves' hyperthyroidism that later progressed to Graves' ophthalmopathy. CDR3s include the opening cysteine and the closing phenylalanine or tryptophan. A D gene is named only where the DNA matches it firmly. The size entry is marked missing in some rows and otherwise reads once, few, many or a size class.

CASSLGRPPQETQYF,TGTGCCAGCAGCTTGGGGAGGCCCCCACAAGAGACCCAGTACTTC,TRBJ2-5,TRBV11-3,NA,NA
CASSLRTGVQETQYF,TGTGCCAGCAGCTTAAGGACAGGGGTACAAGAGACCCAGTACTTC,TRBJ2-5,TRBV7-9,TRBD1,few
CASSQERLPQETQYF,TGTGCCAGCAGTCAAGAAAGACTTCCCCAAGAGACCCAGTACTTC,TRBJ2-5,TRBV4-2,NA,NA
CSASGRDTDTQYF,TGCAGTGCTAGCGGGAGGGACACAGATACGCAGTATTTT,TRBJ2-3,TRBV20-1,TRBD2,many
CASSPFRDSTYEQYF,TGTGCCAGCAGTCCGTTCCGGGACAGCACCTACGAGCAGTACTTC,TRBJ2-7,TRBV6-2/TRBV6-3,TRBD1,many
CASSQEWGDNEQFF,TGTGCCAGCAGCCAAGAATGGGGTGACAATGAGCAGTTCTTC,TRBJ2-1,TRBV14,NA,many
CASSVEGQNSPLHF,TGTGCCAGCAGCGTAGAAGGACAGAATTCACCCCTCCACTTT,TRBJ1-6,TRBV9,NA,NA
CASRRDGSQERNQPQHF,TGTGCCAGCAGGAGGGACGGCTCCCAAGAACGCAATCAGCCCCAGCATTTT,TRBJ1-5,TRBV12-3/TRBV12-4,NA,few
CSASLSGRTYNEQFF,TGCAGTGCCAGTCTGAGCGGGAGGACCTACAATGAGCAGTTCTTC,TRBJ2-1,TRBV20-1,TRBD2,many
CASSQTGRREETQYF,TGTGCCAGCAGCCAGACCGGTAGGAGAGAAGAGACCCAGTACTTC,TRBJ2-5,TRBV4-2,NA,NA
CASSPEGAPSTEAFF,TGTGCCAGCAGCCCTGAGGGCGCCCCCAGCACTGAAGCTTTCTTT,TRBJ1-1,TRBV2,NA,many
CASSEWVSAYEQYF,TGCGCCAGCAGTGAATGGGTGTCGGCCTACGAGCAGTACTTC,TRBJ2-7,TRBV10-2,NA,NA
CASSYGTPYYEQYF,TGTGCCAGCAGTTACGGGACGCCATACTACGAGCAGTACTTC,TRBJ2-7,TRBV6-2/TRBV6-3,NA,many
CASSLPTPPGPYSYEQYF,TGTGCCAGCAGTCTCCCGACCCCCCCCGGCCCCTATTCCTACGAGCAGTACTTC,TRBJ2-7,TRBV28,NA,many
CASTTPGGWETQYF,TGTGCCAGCACCACCCCCGGGGGCTGGGAGACCCAGTACTTC,TRBJ2-5,TRBV7-2,NA,NA
CSAHRTSGRVKNIQYF,TGCAGTGCTCACCGGACTAGCGGGAGGGTCAAAAACATTCAGTACTTC,TRBJ2-4,TRBV20-1,TRBD2,many
CAWSSAQSSYNEQFF,TGTGCCTGGAGCTCGGCTCAGAGCTCCTACAATGAGCAGTTCTTC,TRBJ2-1,TRBV30,NA,few
CASSDGGVDGYTF,TGTGCCAGCAGTGATGGAGGGGTTGATGGCTACACCTTC,TRBJ1-2,TRBV2,NA,many
CASSAGTGGMRRYTEAFF,TGTGCCAGCAGCGCCGGGACAGGGGGAATGAGGAGGTATACTGAAGCTTTCTTT,TRBJ1-1,TRBV13,TRBD1,few
CAIMVGDTQYF,TGTGCCATCATGGTCGGAGATACGCAGTATTTT,TRBJ2-3,TRBV10-3,NA,NA
CASSVVAGVTDTQYF,TGTGCCAGCAGCGTAGTGGCGGGAGTGACAGATACGCAGTATTTT,TRBJ2-3,TRBV9,TRBD2,NA
CASSQTGTGGLNTQYF,TGTGCCAGCAGTCAAACCGGGACAGGGGGCTTGAATACGCAGTATTTT,TRBJ2-3,TRBV6-1,TRBD1,NA
CASSFKGPYEQYF,TGTGCCAGCAGTTTCAAGGGCCCCTACGAGCAGTACTTC,TRBJ2-7,TRBV27,NA,many
CASSLDRGVGGYTF,TGTGCCAGCAGTCTGGACAGGGGCGTTGGCGGCTACACCTTC,TRBJ1-2,TRBV6-2/TRBV6-3,TRBD1,NA
CSASGLAGGLGETQYF,TGCAGTGCTTCCGGGCTGGCGGGAGGGTTAGGGGAGACCCAGTACTTC,TRBJ2-5,TRBV20-1,TRBD2,NA
CSARWGITSGSYEQYF,TGCAGTGCTAGATGGGGTATTACTAGCGGGAGCTACGAGCAGTACTTC,TRBJ2-7,TRBV20-1,TRBD2,many
CASSYYPRDRGFYNEQFF,TGTGCCAGCAGTTATTATCCCCGGGACAGGGGCTTTTACAATGAGCAGTTCTTC,TRBJ2-1,TRBV6-2/TRBV6-3,TRBD1,NA
CASSPSGASYEQYF,TGTGCCAGCAGCCCTAGCGGCGCTTCCTACGAGCAGTACTTC,TRBJ2-7,TRBV9,TRBD2,many
CASSQDLLAGGWTDTQYF,TGTGCCAGCAGCCAAGATCTGCTAGCGGGAGGGTGGACAGATACGCAGTATTTT,TRBJ2-3,TRBV3-1,TRBD2,NA
CASSEGQGFSYYGYTF,TGTGCCAGCAGTGAGGGGCAGGGGTTCTCCTACTATGGCTACACCTTC,TRBJ1-2,TRBV6-1,NA,many
CASIPRTNSYNEQFF,TGTGCCAGCATCCCGCGTACCAACTCCTACAATGAGCAGTTCTTC,TRBJ2-1,TRBV9,NA,NA
CASSWPRSGHEQYF,TGTGCCAGCAGCTGGCCTAGATCGGGCCACGAGCAGTACTTC,TRBJ2-7,TRBV11-2,NA,many
CASTAKNIQYF,TGTGCCAGCACAGCCAAAAACATTCAGTACTTC,TRBJ2-4,TRBV6-1,NA,few
CASSTTAHEQYF,TGTGCCAGCAGCACTACAGCCCACGAGCAGTACTTC,TRBJ2-7,TRBV7-9,NA,NA
CASSSGLAGIYEQYF,TGTGCCAGCAGTTCGGGACTAGCGGGGATCTACGAGCAGTACTTC,TRBJ2-7,TRBV28,TRBD2,many
CASSVRDSGDTQYF,TGCGCCAGCAGCGTGCGGGACTCCGGAGATACGCAGTATTTT,TRBJ2-3,TRBV5-1,NA,NA
CASRPTSGHYYEQYF,TGTGCCAGCAGACCAACTAGCGGACATTACTACGAGCAGTACTTC,TRBJ2-7,TRBV6-1,TRBD2,many
CSAGTGESSPLHF,TGCAGTGCCGGGACAGGGGAGAGTTCACCCCTCCACTTT,TRBJ1-6,TRBV20-1,TRBD1,many
CSARDFLAGVGEQYF,TGCAGTGCTAGAGATTTCCTAGCGGGAGTAGGGGAGCAGTACTTC,TRBJ2-7,TRBV20-1,TRBD2,many
CASSLGAGAKAFF,TGTGCCAGCAGTTTAGGGGCGGGGGCCAAAGCTTTCTTT,TRBJ1-1,TRBV12-3/TRBV12-4,NA,many
CAWTVTGAPLYEQYF,TGTGCCTGGACCGTAACAGGCGCTCCGCTTTACGAGCAGTACTTC,TRBJ2-7,TRBV30,NA,many
CASSQSHSYEQYF,TGCGCCAGCAGCCAAAGCCACTCCTACGAGCAGTACTTC,TRBJ2-7,TRBV4-3,NA,NA
CASSHTAGGTGELFF,TGTGCCAGCAGTCACACGGCGGGAGGCACCGGGGAGCTGTTTTTT,TRBJ2-2,TRBV6-1,TRBD2,NA
CAWNRDRGYNTEAFF,TGTGCCTGGAACCGGGACAGGGGGTATAACACTGAAGCTTTCTTT,TRBJ1-1,TRBV30,TRBD1,many
CASSFFVSTNEQFF,TGTGCCAGCAGTTTTTTTGTGTCTACCAATGAGCAGTTCTTC,TRBJ2-1,TRBV28,NA,few
CASSEGAHGQYF,TGTGCCAGCAGCGAGGGAGCCCATGGGCAGTACTTC,TRBJ2-7,TRBV7-8,NA,many
CSALPGGYNEQFF,TGCAGTGCTCTTCCCGGGGGCTACAATGAGCAGTTCTTC,TRBJ2-1,TRBV20-1,NA,few
CASSIDPRRDGYTF,TGTGCCAGTAGTATAGATCCGAGAAGGGATGGCTACACCTTC,TRBJ1-2,TRBV19,NA,NA
CASSLTRTGPFEAFF,TGTGCCAGCAGCCTCACAAGGACAGGCCCTTTTGAAGCTTTCTTT,TRBJ1-1,TRBV6-2/TRBV6-3,TRBD1,many
CASSYSGPQRYSPLHF,TGTGCCAGCAGTTACTCTGGGCCTCAACGGTATTCACCCCTCCACTTT,TRBJ1-6,TRBV6-6,NA,many
CSATISGRGTGELFF,TGCAGTGCTACAATTAGCGGGAGAGGCACCGGGGAGCTGTTTTTT,TRBJ2-2,TRBV20-1,TRBD2,many
CASSWGGGRVGGLEQFF,TGTGCCAGCAGTTGGGGGGGGGGGAGGGTCGGCGGCCTAGAGCAGTTCTTC,TRBJ2-1,TRBV28,TRBD2,many
CASSAQGDQPQHF,TGTGCCAGCAGCGCGCAGGGTGATCAGCCCCAGCATTTT,TRBJ1-5,TRBV7-2,NA,many
CASSQDPRTGTEAFF,TGCGCCAGCAGCCAGGACCCCAGGACAGGGACTGAAGCTTTCTTT,TRBJ1-1,TRBV4-3,TRBD1,NA
CASSYARSPLHF,TGTGCCAGCAGTTACGCCCGATCACCCCTCCACTTT,TRBJ1-6,TRBV6-5,NA,NA
CASSYSAGESPLHF,TGTGCCAGCAGTTACTCGGCAGGGGAGTCACCCCTCCACTTT,TRBJ1-6,TRBV6-5,NA,few
CASSFRTENTEAFF,TGCGCCAGCAGCTTTCGCACCGAGAACACTGAAGCTTTCTTT,TRBJ1-1,TRBV5-1,NA,many